The 3 T cell receptor beta chains presented below share a single source sample, sequenced in a study of tumor and adjacent non-tumor tissue in lung cancer (dated by TCRdb to between 2017 and 2018). The library was built by means of multiplex PCR. The sample was run on an Illumina HiSeq 2500. Following protocols modified from ARM-PCR, the researchers constructed TCRbeta libraries through three rounds of nested PCR with primers (Table S4). The public reads were reprocessed in TCRdb via fastp at Q25 and MiXCR, keeping in-frame beta chains. Every entry covers one CDR3 protein and lists the most common genes and DNA from its rows. The sample contains about 110,000 distinct CDR3 sequences, 60% to 65% of them found a single time. Of the sample, about 20% falls within the top ten clones. Bulk unsorted tissue served as the source for RNA extraction, and RNA quality was assessed using a NanoDrop ND-1000 and an Agilent 2100. Distant non-tumor tissue taken more than 3 cm from the tumor edge was used as the normal lung sample.

The sequencing sample was made of distant non-tumor lung tissue. The receptors come from a man aged 55 to 69 with non-small cell lung cancer.

This clonotype was seen repeatedly, ten times or more. CDR3 nucleotide sequence: TGCAGTGCTAGACTAGCGATATCCCCACAAGAGACCCAGTACTTC. It codes for CSARLAISPQETQYF. The chain employs TRBV20-1 and TRBJ2-5, with D possibly being TRBD2 (6 bases). The CDR3 length is 15 residues. The germline CDR1 and CDR2 sequences are DFQATT and SNEGSKA (reference sequence). V was trimmed by 2 bases and J by 2 bases, leaving 15 bases between them.

On this clonotype: The junction differs from germline at one of its ends, possibly a read error. V and J are TRBV6-1 and TRBJ2-1, with D possibly being TRBD2 (5 bases). The V gene's germline CDR1 is MNHNS and CDR2 SASEGT. This CDR3 has 14 amino acids. The CDR3 reads CTSIRGEGVNEQFF. In DNA form, the CDR3 reads TGTACCAGTATCCGGGGAGAGGGAGTGAATGAGCAGTTCTTC.

By share of the sample, this clonotype is medium-sized. This rearrangement joins TRBV11-3 to TRBJ1-5; no firm D call. CDR3 size: 13 residues. Trimming stripped 1 base from V and 4 bases from J, with 5 bases between. Germline V gene data show CDR1 as SGHNT and CDR2 as YENEEA. The CDR3: CASSLAENQPQHF. In nucleotides, the CDR3 is TGTGCCAGCAGCTTAGCGGAAAATCAGCCCCAGCATTTT.